This TCR beta chain was identified in a study of T cells after yellow fever vaccination. Study-wide context: For low cell numbers, libraries were made with SMART-Seq v4 Ultra Low Input.

TCRdb analysed the 5' RACE reads with MiXCR anew, one entry per CDR3 protein. Seen here are a few hundred thousand distinct CDR3 sequences, 8.1% observed once, and the top ten hold roughly a sixth. The CDR3 sequence is 13 residues long. Trimming removed 2 bases at V and 7 bases at J, with 11 bases between. Looked up from germline, CDR1 is DFQATT and CDR2 is SNEGSKA (reference sequence). This clonotype was counted only a few times. The chain is built from TRBV20-1 and TRBJ2-2; perhaps D is TRBD1 or TRBD2 (6 bases each). The sample here was PBMCs, taken roughly 45 days after the first yellow fever vaccination. This clonotype was sampled from a man aged 18 to 29 who received the YFV17D yellow fever vaccine. The CDR3 loop is CSARIGGGGELFF. CDR3 sequence (DNA): TGCAGTGCTAGAATCGGGGGCGGCGGGGAGCTGTTTTTT.